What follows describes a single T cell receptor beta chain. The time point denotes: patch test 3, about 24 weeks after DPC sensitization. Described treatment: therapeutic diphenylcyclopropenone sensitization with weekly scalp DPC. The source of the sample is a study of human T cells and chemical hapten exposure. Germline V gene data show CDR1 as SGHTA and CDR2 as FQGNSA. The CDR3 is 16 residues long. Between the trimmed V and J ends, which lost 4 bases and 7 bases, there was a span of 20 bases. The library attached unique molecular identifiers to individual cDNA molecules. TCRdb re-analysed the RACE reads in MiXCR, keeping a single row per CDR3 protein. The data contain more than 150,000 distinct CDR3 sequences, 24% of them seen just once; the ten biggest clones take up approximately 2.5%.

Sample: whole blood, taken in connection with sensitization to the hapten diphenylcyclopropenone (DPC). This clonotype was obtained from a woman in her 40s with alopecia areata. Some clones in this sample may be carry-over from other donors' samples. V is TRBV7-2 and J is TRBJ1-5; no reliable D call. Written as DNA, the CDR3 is TGTGCCAGCAGCTCCCCCGTCGGACGTCCTTCGCAGCCCCAGCATTTT. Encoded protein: CASSSPVGRPSQPQHF.